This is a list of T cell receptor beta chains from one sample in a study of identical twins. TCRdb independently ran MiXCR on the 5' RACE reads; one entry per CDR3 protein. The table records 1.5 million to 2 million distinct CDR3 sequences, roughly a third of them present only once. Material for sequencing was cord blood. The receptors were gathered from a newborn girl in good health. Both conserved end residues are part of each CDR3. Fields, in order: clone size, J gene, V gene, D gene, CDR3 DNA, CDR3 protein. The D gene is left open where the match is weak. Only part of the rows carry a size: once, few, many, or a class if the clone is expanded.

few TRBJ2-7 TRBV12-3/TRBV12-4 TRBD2 TGTGCCAGCACCGTCTTTGGCCGGGGACTAGCGGGGGAGATTGAGCAGTACTTC CASTVFGRGLAGEIEQYF
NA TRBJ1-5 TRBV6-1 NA TGTGCCAGCAACTCCCGGATCAATCAGCCCCAGCATTTT CASNSRINQPQHF
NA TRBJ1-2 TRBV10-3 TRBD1 TGTGCCATCAGTGAGCACCCAGGGACAGGGGGTGGCTACACCTTC CAISEHPGTGGGYTF
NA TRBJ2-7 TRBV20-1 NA TGCAGTGCTCATTTGTTGGGTGACGAGCAGTACTTC CSAHLLGDEQYF
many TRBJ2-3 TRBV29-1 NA TGCAGCGTTGAAAGGTCCCTGTCGGTAACAGATACGCAGTATTTT CSVERSLSVTDTQYF
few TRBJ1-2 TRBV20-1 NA TGCAGTGCTCCGTTGTCAGGGCACTATGGCTACACCTTC CSAPLSGHYGYTF
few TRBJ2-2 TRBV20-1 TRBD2 TGCAGTGCTAGAGATTTACTAGCGGGAGGCACGAACACCGGGGAGCTGTTTTTT CSARDLLAGGTNTGELFF
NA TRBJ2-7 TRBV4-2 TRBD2 TGTGCCAGCAGCCAAGATTCTGGGGGGGACTACGAGCAGTACTTC CASSQDSGGDYEQYF
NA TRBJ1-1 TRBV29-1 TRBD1 TGCAGCGTTGTCAGGGGGCCCCGGAACACTGAAGCTTTCTTT CSVVRGPRNTEAFF
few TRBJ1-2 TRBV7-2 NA TGTGCCAGCAGGTATGGGGGTACCGGCTACACCTTC CASRYGGTGYTF
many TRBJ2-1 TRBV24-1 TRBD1 TGTGCCACCAGTGATACAGGGGGCTCCTACAATGAGCAGTTCTTC CATSDTGGSYNEQFF
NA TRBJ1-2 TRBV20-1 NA TGCAGTGCTAGAGATGAGACAGTGAAAGGTGGCTACACCTTC CSARDETVKGGYTF
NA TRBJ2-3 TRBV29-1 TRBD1 TGCAGCGCTTTCGACAGGGGCCGAGATACGCAGTATTTT CSAFDRGRDTQYF
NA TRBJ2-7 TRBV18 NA TGTGCCAGCTCACCTACGCGGACAACCTCCTACGAGCAGTACTTC CASSPTRTTSYEQYF
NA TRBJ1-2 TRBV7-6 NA TGTGCCAGCAGCTTATTTGGGACTGAGTCAAACTATGGCTACACCTTC CASSLFGTESNYGYTF
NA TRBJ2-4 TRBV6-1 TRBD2 TGTGCCAGCAGCGCATCGGGAATAGCGGGAGTTCTAGCCAAAAACATTCAGTACTTC CASSASGIAGVLAKNIQYF
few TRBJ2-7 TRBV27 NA TGTGCCAGCAGGGATATGCGCAGAATCGAGCAGTACTTC CASRDMRRIEQYF
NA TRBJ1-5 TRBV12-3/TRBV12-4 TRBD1 TGTGCCAGCAGTTCCTCGGGACAGGGGGATCAGCCCCAGCATTTT CASSSSGQGDQPQHF
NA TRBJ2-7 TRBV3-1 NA TGTGCCAGCAGCCAACCCCAGGGCCCCTGGAATGAGCAGTACTTC CASSQPQGPWNEQYF
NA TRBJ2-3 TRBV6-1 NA TGTGCCAGCAAGCCAGATACTAGCACAGATACGCAGTATTTT CASKPDTSTDTQYF
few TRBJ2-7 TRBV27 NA TGTGCCAGCAGTTTATTATCGGGGCGGCGGCAGGGCCCCTACGAGCAGTACTTC CASSLLSGRRQGPYEQYF
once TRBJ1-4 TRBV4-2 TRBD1 TGTGCCAGCAGCCAAGAGGACAGGGGGGATGAAAAACTGTTTTTT CASSQEDRGDEKLFF
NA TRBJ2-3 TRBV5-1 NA TGCGCCAGCAGCTTGGCAGGGACACCCACAGATACGCAGTATTTT CASSLAGTPTDTQYF
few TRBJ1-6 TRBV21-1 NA TGTGCCAGCAGCACCGTAACAGGGGGCTCCTATAATTCACCCCTCCACTTT CASSTVTGGSYNSPLHF
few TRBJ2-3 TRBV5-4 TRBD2 TGTGCCAGCAGCTGGGAAACTAGCGGCTCCACAGATACGCAGTATTTT CASSWETSGSTDTQYF
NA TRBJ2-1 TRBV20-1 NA TGCAGTGCTAGGAGGGGTTATGAGCAGTTCTTC CSARRGYEQFF
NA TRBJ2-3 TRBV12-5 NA TGTGCTAGTGGCCGGGACCTACAAGATACGCAGTATTTT CASGRDLQDTQYF
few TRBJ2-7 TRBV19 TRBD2 TGTGCCAGTAGACGGACTAGCGGGAGAGCCTCATACGAGCAGTACTTC CASRRTSGRASYEQYF
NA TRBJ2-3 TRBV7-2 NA TGTGCCAGCAGCTTAGATGGCGGGTTCCGCACAGATACGCAGTATTTT CASSLDGGFRTDTQYF
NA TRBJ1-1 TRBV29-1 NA TGCAGCGTTGGATTGAGTTTCAACACTGAAGCTTTCTTT CSVGLSFNTEAFF
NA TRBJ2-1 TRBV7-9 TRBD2 TGTGCCAGCAGCTTAAGACACCCGGGAGGGCAGTTCTTC CASSLRHPGGQFF
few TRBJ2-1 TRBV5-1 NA TGCGCCAGCAGCTTGTCTAGCGTAAGATACAATGAGCAGTTCTTC CASSLSSVRYNEQFF
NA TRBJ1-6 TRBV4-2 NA TGTGCCAGCAGCCAAGAGGCGGGTATCCGTTCACCCCTCCACTTT CASSQEAGIRSPLHF
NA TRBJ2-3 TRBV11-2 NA TGTGCCAGCAGCCCGAACCCACAGGGAACGGCGGATACGCAGTATTTT CASSPNPQGTADTQYF
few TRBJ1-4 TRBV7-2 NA TGTGCCAGCACCTTCGACCCAACTAATGAAAAACTGTTTTTT CASTFDPTNEKLFF
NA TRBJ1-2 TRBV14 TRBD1 TGTGCCAGCAGCCACTTGGACAGGGCTCTATTCGGCTACACCTTC CASSHLDRALFGYTF
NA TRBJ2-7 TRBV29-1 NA TGCAGCGCCTCGGCCAGGGACCACGAGCAGTACTTC CSASARDHEQYF
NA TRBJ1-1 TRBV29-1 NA TGCAGCGAAGTAATTTACAGGGTTAACACTGAAGCTTTCTTT CSEVIYRVNTEAFF